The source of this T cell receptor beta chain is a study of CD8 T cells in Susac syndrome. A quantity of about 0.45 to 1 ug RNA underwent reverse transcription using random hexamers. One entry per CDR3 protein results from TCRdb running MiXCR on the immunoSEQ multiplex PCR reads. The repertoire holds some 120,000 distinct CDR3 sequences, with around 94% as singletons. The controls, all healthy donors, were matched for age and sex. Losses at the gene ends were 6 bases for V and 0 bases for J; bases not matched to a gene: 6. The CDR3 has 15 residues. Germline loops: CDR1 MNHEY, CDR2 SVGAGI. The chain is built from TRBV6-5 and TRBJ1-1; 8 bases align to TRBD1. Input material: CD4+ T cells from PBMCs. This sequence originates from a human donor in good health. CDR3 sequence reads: CASSRTGQVNTEAFF. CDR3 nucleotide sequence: TGTGCCAGCAGCCGGACAGGGCAGGTGAACACTGAAGCTTTCTTT.